This is a list of T cell receptor beta chains from one sample in a study of blood T cell repertoires in COVID-19. Measured with immunoSEQ multiplex PCR; TCRdb has only the in-frame clones, and not every one. The table records 150,000 to 200,000 clones, roughly 79% of them present only once. Sequencing was performed on peripheral blood. These TCRs come from a woman in her thirties or forties with COVID-19, enrolled during active disease. CDR3s include the opening cysteine and the closing phenylalanine or tryptophan. The D gene is left open where the match is weak. The size entry is marked missing in some rows and otherwise reads once, few, many or a size class.

CSVRLAGVSTGELFF | TGCAGCGTGCGACTAGCGGGAGTTTCCACCGGGGAGCTGTTTTTT | TRBD2 | - | TRBJ2-2 | 15 | TRBV29-1
CASSGRTSGGYSEQFF | TGCGCCAGCAGCGGCCGGACTAGCGGGGGTTACAGTGAGCAGTTCTTC | TRBD2 | - | TRBJ2-1 | 16 | TRBV5-1
CASSVGQGAEGYTF | TGTGCCAGCAGTGTGGGACAGGGGGCCGAGGGCTACACCTTC | TRBD1 | - | TRBJ1-2 | 14 | TRBV25-1
CASSPLTGGGAGELFF | TGTGCCAGCAGCCCCTTAACAGGGGGGGGCGCCGGGGAGCTGTTTTTT | - | few | TRBJ2-2 | 16 | TRBV14
CASRPSANYGYTF | TGTGCCAGTAGACCCAGTGCTAACTATGGCTACACCTTC | - | - | TRBJ1-2 | 13 | TRBV19
CASSGGVTRAYEQYF | TGTGCCAGCAGCGGAGGGGTGACTAGGGCCTACGAGCAGTACTTC | - | - | TRBJ2-7 | 15 | TRBV7-9
CASTAGTGLWETQYF | TGTGCCAGTACTGCCGGGACAGGGCTTTGGGAGACCCAGTACTTC | TRBD1 | - | TRBJ2-5 | 15 | TRBV27
CAWSIGEVGEQYF | TGTGCCTGGAGTATTGGGGAGGTGGGTGAGCAGTACTTC | - | medium-sized | TRBJ2-7 | 13 | TRBV30
CASSTVTGGDWETQYF | TGTGCCAGTAGTACCGTGACAGGGGGCGATTGGGAGACCCAGTACTTC | TRBD1 | - | TRBJ2-5 | 16 | TRBV19
CASSLASGSNYGYTF | TGCGCCAGCAGCTTGGCGAGCGGAAGTAACTATGGCTACACCTTC | - | - | TRBJ1-2 | 15 | TRBV5-1
CSVESQNNEQFF | TGCAGCGTTGAATCACAGAACAATGAGCAGTTCTTC | - | - | TRBJ2-1 | 12 | TRBV29-1
CASSVQAAYNEQFF | TGTGCCAGCAGCGTACAGGCCGCCTACAATGAGCAGTTCTTC | - | - | TRBJ2-1 | 14 | TRBV9
CASRLTGENSPLHF | TGTGCCAGCAGGCTGACAGGGGAGAATTCACCCCTCCACTTT | TRBD1 | - | TRBJ1-6 | 14 | TRBV6-6
CASRQEGAVNTEAFF | TGTGCCAGCAGACAAGAGGGGGCGGTGAACACTGAAGCTTTCTTT | TRBD1 | - | TRBJ1-1 | 15 | TRBV6-4
CATSSRVNYNEQFF | TGTGCCACCAGCAGTCGGGTGAATTACAATGAGCAGTTCTTC | - | - | TRBJ2-1 | 14 | TRBV15
CSVGTGREQYF | TGCAGCGTCGGGACAGGACGCGAGCAGTACTTC | TRBD1 | - | TRBJ2-7 | 11 | TRBV29-1
CASSLWGRGSFNGYTF | TGTGCCAGCAGCTTATGGGGCAGGGGATCATTTAATGGCTACACCTTC | - | - | TRBJ1-2 | 16 | TRBV7-8
CSLLRGGYNEQFF | TGCAGCCTCCTCCGGGGAGGTTACAATGAGCAGTTCTTC | - | - | TRBJ2-1 | 13 | TRBV29-1
CASTPGTSGYNEQFF | TGTGCCAGTACCCCCGGGACTAGCGGCTACAATGAGCAGTTCTTC | TRBD2 | - | TRBJ2-1 | 15 | TRBV19
CASSLAAAVNQPQHF | TGTGCCAGCAGCTTGGCCGCGGCAGTCAATCAGCCCCAGCATTTT | - | - | TRBJ1-5 | 15 | TRBV5-5
CASSQGFGGELFF | TGTGCCAGCAGCCAGGGGTTCGGCGGGGAGCTGTTTTTT | - | - | TRBJ2-2 | 13 | TRBV25-1
CATSDGTRDEQYF | TGTGCCACCAGTGATGGGACAAGGGACGAGCAGTACTTC | - | once | TRBJ2-7 | 13 | TRBV24-1
CASSARTGTQYF | TGCGCCAGCAGCGCACGGACTGGGACGCAGTATTTT | - | - | TRBJ2-3 | 12 | TRBV5-1
CAWTARGFYNSPLHF | TGTGCCTGGACAGCTAGGGGGTTCTATAATTCACCCCTCCACTTT | - | - | TRBJ1-6 | 15 | TRBV30
CSAAGQTGSQETQYF | TGCAGCGCTGCTGGACAGACGGGGTCCCAAGAGACCCAGTACTTC | - | - | TRBJ2-5 | 15 | TRBV29-1
CASSTVAGGGIEQFF | TGTGCCAGCAGTACTGTAGCGGGAGGGGGAATTGAGCAGTTCTTC | TRBD2 | - | TRBJ2-1 | 15 | TRBV6-1
CASTKGTANPDTQYF | TGTGCCAGTACCAAAGGGACTGCCAACCCAGATACGCAGTATTTT | - | - | TRBJ2-3 | 15 | TRBV19
CASSHTGKTSYNEQFF | TGTGCCAGCAGCCATACCGGGAAAACTAGCTACAATGAGCAGTTCTTC | - | once | TRBJ2-1 | 16 | TRBV3-1/TRBV3-2
CASSPLAGGTDTQYF | TGTGCCAGCAGCCCACTAGCGGGAGGCACAGATACGCAGTATTTT | TRBD2 | - | TRBJ2-3 | 15 | TRBV3-1/TRBV3-2
CASLPLGVNTEAFF | TGTGCCTCGCTCCCGTTAGGGGTGAACACTGAAGCTTTCTTT | - | - | TRBJ1-1 | 14 | TRBV30
CASSTGPQNEQFF | TGTGCCAGCAGCACAGGACCCCAGAATGAGCAGTTCTTC | - | - | TRBJ2-1 | 13 | TRBV11-3
CASRERTGGNNEQFF | TGTGCCAGTAGGGAACGGACAGGGGGAAACAATGAGCAGTTCTTC | TRBD1 | - | TRBJ2-1 | 15 | TRBV19
CASSSLAGDLNEQFF | TGTGCTAGCAGCTCACTAGCGGGCGACCTCAATGAGCAGTTCTTC | TRBD2 | - | TRBJ2-1 | 15 | TRBV7-7
CASSQDYTIYF | TGCGCCAGCAGCCAAGACTACACCATATATTTT | - | - | TRBJ1-3 | 11 | TRBV4-1
CASSPKAAGRETQYF | TGTGCCAGCAGCCCCAAAGCGGCGGGACGAGAGACCCAGTACTTC | - | once | TRBJ2-5 | 15 | TRBV7-2
CASKPGNSGNTIYF | TGTGCCAGTAAACCGGGGAACTCTGGAAACACCATATATTTT | - | - | TRBJ1-3 | 14 | TRBV19
CASSLNQGANSPLHF | TGTGCCAGCAGCTTAAACCAGGGGGCAAATTCACCCCTCCACTTT | TRBD1 | - | TRBJ1-6 | 15 | TRBV7-3
CASSSSETQYF | TGTGCCAGCAGTTCCTCGGAGACCCAGTACTTC | - | few | TRBJ2-5 | 11 | TRBV12-3/TRBV12-4
CASSAGTGRLGEKLFF | TGTGCCAGCAGTGCCGGGACAGGGCGGTTAGGCGAAAAACTGTTTTTT | TRBD1 | - | TRBJ1-4 | 16 | TRBV2
CASRPSGGGWGDTQYF | TGCGCCAGCAGGCCCAGCGGGGGGGGATGGGGAGATACGCAGTATTTT | TRBD2 | - | TRBJ2-3 | 16 | TRBV10-2
CAWSVGDILTGELFF | TGTGCCTGGAGTGTGGGGGACATCCTGACCGGGGAGCTGTTTTTT | - | few | TRBJ2-2 | 15 | TRBV30
CATSRDLGANVLTF | TGTGCCACCAGCAGAGATCTTGGGGCCAACGTCCTGACTTTC | - | - | TRBJ2-6 | 14 | TRBV15
CASNHRTDNTGELFF | TGCGCCAGCAACCATCGGACAGACAACACCGGGGAGCTGTTTTTT | - | - | TRBJ2-2 | 15 | TRBV5-1
CASSEWDSTNYGYTF | TGTGCCAGCAGTGAATGGGACTCCACAAACTATGGCTACACCTTC | - | - | TRBJ1-2 | 15 | TRBV6-1
CASTLGGTGYEKLFF | TGCGCCAGCACCTTGGGGGGGACAGGGTACGAAAAACTGTTTTTT | TRBD1 | - | TRBJ1-4 | 15 | TRBV5-1
CASSPQRTGRGKSTDTQYF | TGTGCCAGCTCACCCCAGCGGACAGGGAGGGGGAAAAGCACAGATACGCAGTATTTT | - | few | TRBJ2-3 | 19 | TRBV18
CASRVVGTREQYF | TGTGCCAGCAGAGTGGTGGGGACTCGGGAGCAGTACTTC | - | - | TRBJ2-7 | 13 | TRBV28
CASSLAPPGTTIYEQYF | TGCGCCAGCAGCTTGGCACCCCCCGGGACAACCATATACGAGCAGTACTTC | - | - | TRBJ2-7 | 17 | TRBV5-1
CASSFSETGRSEQFF | TGTGCCAGCAGCTTCAGCGAGACAGGGAGAAGCGAGCAGTTCTTC | TRBD1 | - | TRBJ2-1 | 15 | TRBV7-9
CASSSSWGRTATDTQYF | TGTGCCAGCAGCTCGTCGTGGGGGAGGACGGCCACAGATACGCAGTATTTT | - | - | TRBJ2-3 | 17 | TRBV13
CASIKGGSSYNEQFF | TGTGCCAGCATTAAGGGCGGGAGCTCCTACAATGAGCAGTTCTTC | TRBD2 | few | TRBJ2-1 | 15 | TRBV6-5
CASSYRTGNTEAFF | TGTGCCAGCAGTTACCGGACAGGGAACACTGAAGCTTTCTTT | TRBD1 | - | TRBJ1-1 | 14 | TRBV6-5
CASRGRQAGGELFF | TGTGCCAGCAGGGGGAGACAGGCCGGCGGGGAGCTGTTTTTT | - | - | TRBJ2-2 | 14 | TRBV7-3
CAWTSMTEMNTEAFF | TGTGCCTGGACAAGCATGACAGAGATGAACACTGAAGCTTTCTTT | - | - | TRBJ1-1 | 15 | TRBV30
CASGSRINEQFF | TGTGCCAGCGGTTCCAGGATTAATGAGCAGTTCTTC | - | - | TRBJ2-1 | 12 | TRBV28